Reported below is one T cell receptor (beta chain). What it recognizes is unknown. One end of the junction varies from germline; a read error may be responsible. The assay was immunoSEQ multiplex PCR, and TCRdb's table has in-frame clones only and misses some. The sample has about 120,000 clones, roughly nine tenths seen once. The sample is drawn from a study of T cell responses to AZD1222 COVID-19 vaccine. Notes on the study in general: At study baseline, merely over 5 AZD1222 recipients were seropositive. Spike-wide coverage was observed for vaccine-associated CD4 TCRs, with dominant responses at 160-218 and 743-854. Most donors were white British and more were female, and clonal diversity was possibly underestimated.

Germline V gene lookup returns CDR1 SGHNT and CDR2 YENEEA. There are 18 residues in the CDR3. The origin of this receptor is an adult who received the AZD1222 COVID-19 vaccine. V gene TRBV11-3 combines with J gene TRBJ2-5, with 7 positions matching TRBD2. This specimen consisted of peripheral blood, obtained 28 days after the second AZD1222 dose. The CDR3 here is CASSLEWAGVNLKETQYF. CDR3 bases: TGTGCCAGCAGCCTAGAGTGGGCGGGGGTCAATCTGAAAGAGACCCAGTACTTC.